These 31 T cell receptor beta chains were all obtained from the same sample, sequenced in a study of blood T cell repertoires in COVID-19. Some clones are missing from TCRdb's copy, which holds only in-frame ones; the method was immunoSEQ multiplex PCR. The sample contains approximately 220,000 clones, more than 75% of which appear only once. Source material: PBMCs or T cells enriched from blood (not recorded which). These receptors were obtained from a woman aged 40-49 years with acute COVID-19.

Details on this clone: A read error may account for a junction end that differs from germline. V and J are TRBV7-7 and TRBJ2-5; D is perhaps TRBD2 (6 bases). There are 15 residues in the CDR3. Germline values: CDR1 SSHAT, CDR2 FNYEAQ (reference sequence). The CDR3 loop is CASSSSGTGQETQYF. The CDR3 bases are TGTGCTAGCAGCTCCTCCGGGACTGGACAAGAGACCCAGTACTTC.

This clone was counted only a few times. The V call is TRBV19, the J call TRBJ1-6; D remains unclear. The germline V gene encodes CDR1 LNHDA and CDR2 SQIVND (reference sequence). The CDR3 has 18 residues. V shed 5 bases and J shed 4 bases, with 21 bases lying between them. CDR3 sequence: CASSSRRLGLNYNSPLHF. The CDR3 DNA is TGTGCCAGTAGTTCCCGACGATTAGGACTGAATTATAATTCACCCCTCCACTTT.

CDR3 DNA sequence: TGTGCCAGCAGTCGCGGACAGGGCTACACTGAAGCTTTCTTT. Amino acid sequence: CASSRGQGYTEAFF. The rearrangement uses TRBV6-5 and TRBJ1-1; TRBD1 agrees at 8 bases. CDR3 length: 14 amino acids. Per the germline V gene, CDR1 is MNHEY and CDR2 is SVGAGI. Trimming removed 5 bases from V and 3 bases from J; junction bases left unmatched: 5.

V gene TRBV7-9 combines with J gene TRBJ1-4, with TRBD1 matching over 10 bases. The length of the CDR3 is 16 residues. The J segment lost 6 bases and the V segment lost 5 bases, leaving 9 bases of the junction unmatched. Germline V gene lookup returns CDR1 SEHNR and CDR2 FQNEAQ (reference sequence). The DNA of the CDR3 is TGTGCCAGCAGCCCCAGAGGGGGGACAGGGGATGAAAAACTGTTTTTT. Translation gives CASSPRGGTGDEKLFF.

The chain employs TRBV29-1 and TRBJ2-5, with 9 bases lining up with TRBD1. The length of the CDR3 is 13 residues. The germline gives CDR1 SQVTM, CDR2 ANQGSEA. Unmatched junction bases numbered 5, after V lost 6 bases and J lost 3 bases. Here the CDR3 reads CSVAGQGKETQYF. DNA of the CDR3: TGCAGCGTGGCCGGACAGGGGAAAGAGACCCAGTACTTC. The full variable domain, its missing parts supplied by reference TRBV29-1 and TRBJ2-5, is SAVISQKPSRDICQRGTSLTIQCQVDSQVTMMFWYRQQPGQSLTLIATANQGSEATYESGFVIDKFPISRPNLTFSTLTVSNMSPEDSSIYLCSVAGQGKETQYFGPGTRLLVL.

This CDR3 reads CASSLKGAGALSSEAFF. The CDR3 DNA is TGTGCCAGCAGTTTAAAGGGGGCAGGGGCGCTGTCTTCTGAAGCTTTCTTT. V and J are TRBV28 and TRBJ1-1; 7 nucleotides match TRBD1. Looked up from germline, CDR1 is MDHEN and CDR2 is SYDVKM. Trimming at V came to 2 bases and at J to 6 bases, leaving 15 bases not matched to a gene. This CDR3 comprises 17 residues. Full variable domain (remainder filled in from reference TRBV28 and TRBJ1-1): DVKVTQSSRYLVKRTGEKVFLECVQDMDHENMFWYRQDPGLGLRLIYFSYDVKMKEKGDIPEGYSVSREKKERFSLILESASTNQTSMYLCASSLKGAGALSSEAFFGQGTRLTVV.

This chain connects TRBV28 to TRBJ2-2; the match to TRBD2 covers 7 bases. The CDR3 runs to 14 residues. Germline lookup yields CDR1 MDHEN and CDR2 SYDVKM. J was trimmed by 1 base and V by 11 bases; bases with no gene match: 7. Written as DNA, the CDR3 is TGTGCCGCCCGGGCTAGCGGGAACACCGGGGAGCTGTTTTTT. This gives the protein CAARASGNTGELFF.

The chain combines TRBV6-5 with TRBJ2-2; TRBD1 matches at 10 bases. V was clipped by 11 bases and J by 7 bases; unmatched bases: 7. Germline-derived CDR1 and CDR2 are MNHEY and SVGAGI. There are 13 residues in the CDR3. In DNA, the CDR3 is TGTGCCGCGGGGACAGGGGATGTCGGGGAGCTGTTTTTT. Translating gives CAAGTGDVGELFF.

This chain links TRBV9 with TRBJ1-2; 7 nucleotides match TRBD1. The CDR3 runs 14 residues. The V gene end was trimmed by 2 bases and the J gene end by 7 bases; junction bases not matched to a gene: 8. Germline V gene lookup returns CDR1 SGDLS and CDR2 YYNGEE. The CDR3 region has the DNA TGTGCCAGCAGCGTCGGCAGGGGGTCGAGTGGCTACACCTTC. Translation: CASSVGRGSSGYTF.

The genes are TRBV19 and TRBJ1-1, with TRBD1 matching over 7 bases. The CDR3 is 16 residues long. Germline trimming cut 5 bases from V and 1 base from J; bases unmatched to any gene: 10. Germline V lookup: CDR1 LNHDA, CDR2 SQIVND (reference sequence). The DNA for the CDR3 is TGTGCCAGTAGTGGGCCCTTCAGGGGGTCGAACACTGAAGCTTTCTTT. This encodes CASSGPFRGSNTEAFF.

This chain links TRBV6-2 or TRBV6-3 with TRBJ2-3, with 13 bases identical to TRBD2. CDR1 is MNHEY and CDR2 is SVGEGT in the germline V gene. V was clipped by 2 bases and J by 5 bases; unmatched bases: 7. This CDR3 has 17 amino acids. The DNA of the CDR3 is TGTGCCAGCAGTTACCCTGGACTAGCGGGAGCCCTAGATACGCAGTATTTT. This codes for CASSYPGLAGALDTQYF.

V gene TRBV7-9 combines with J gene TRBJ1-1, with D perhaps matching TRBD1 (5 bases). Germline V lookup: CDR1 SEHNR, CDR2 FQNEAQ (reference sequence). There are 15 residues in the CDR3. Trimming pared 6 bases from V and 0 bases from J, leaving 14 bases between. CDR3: CASRDTVFMNTEAFF. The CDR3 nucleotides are TGTGCCAGCAGGGACACTGTTTTCATGAACACTGAAGCTTTCTTT.

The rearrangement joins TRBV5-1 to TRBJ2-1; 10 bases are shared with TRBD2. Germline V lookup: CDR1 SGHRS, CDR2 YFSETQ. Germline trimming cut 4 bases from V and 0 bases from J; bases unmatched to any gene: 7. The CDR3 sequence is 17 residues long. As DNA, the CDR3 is TGCGCCAGCAGCACATCCCCTAGCGGGAGCTCCTACAATGAGCAGTTCTTC. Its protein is CASSTSPSGSSYNEQFF.

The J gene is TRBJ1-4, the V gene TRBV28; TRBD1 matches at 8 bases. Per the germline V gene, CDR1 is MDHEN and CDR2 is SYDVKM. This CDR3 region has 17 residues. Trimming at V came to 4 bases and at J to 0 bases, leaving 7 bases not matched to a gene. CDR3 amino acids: CASSSGQDLTTNEKLFF. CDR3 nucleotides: TGTGCCAGCAGTTCGGGACAGGACCTCACAACTAATGAAAAACTGTTTTTT.

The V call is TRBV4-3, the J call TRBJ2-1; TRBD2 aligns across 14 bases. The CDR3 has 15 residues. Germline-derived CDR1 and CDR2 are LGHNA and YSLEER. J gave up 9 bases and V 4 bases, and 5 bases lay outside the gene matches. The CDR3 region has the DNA TGCGCCAGCAGCCTGGGACTAGCGGGAGCGCGTGAGCAGTTCTTC. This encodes CASSLGLAGAREQFF.

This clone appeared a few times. Here the CDR3 DNA reads TGTGCCAGCAGTTTAGGGGGCAATGATTTCTTT. Translated: CASSLGGNDFF. This sequence joins TRBV12-3 or TRBV12-4 and TRBJ1-1; TRBD1 is a possible D gene (5 bases). V lost 1 base and J lost 13, with 10 bases in between. This CDR3 has 11 amino acids.

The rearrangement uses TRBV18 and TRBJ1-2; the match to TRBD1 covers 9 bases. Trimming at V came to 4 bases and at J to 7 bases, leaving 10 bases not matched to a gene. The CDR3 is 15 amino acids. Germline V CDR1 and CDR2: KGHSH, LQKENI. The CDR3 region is CASSLGSQGASGYTF. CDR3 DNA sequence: TGTGCCAGCTCACTGGGATCACAGGGGGCTAGTGGCTACACCTTC.

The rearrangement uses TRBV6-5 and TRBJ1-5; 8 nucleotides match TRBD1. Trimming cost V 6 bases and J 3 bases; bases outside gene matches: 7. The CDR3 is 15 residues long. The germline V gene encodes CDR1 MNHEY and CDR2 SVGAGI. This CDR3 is CASRTSGGLNQPQHF. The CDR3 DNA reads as TGTGCCAGCAGAACTTCAGGGGGCCTCAATCAGCCCCAGCATTTT.

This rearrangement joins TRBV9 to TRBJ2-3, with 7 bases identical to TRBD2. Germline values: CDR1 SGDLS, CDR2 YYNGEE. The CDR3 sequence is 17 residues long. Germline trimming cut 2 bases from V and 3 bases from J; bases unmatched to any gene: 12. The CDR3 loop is CASSVMPAGTMTDTQYF. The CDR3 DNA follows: TGTGCCAGCAGCGTGATGCCAGCGGGAACTATGACAGATACGCAGTATTTT.

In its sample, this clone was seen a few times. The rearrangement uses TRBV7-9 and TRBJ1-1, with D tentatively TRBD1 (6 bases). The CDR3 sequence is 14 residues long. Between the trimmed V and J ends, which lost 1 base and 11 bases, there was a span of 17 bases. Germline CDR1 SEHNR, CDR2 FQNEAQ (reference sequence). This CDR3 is CASSLGDLYREAFF. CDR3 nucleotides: TGTGCCAGCAGCTTAGGGGACCTTTACAGGGAGGCTTTCTTT.

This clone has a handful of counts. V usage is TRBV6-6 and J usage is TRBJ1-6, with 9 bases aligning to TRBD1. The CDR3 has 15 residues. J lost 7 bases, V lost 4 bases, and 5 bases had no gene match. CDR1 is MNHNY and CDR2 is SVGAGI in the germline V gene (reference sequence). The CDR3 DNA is TGTGCCAGCAGTTCCTCCGACAGGGGGAATTCACCCCTCCACTTT. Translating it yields CASSSSDRGNSPLHF.

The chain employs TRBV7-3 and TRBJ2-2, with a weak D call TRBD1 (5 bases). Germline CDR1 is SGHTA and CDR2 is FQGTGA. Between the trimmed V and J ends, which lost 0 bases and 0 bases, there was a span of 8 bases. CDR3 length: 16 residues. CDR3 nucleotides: TGTGCCAGCAGCTTAACAGGGGTGACGAACACCGGGGAGCTGTTTTTT. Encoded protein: CASSLTGVTNTGELFF.

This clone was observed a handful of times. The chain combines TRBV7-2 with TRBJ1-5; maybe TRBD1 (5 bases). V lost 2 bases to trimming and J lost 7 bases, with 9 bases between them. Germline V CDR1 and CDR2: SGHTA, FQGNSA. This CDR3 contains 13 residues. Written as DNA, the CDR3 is TGTGCCAGCAGCTTATCAGGGTGGCAGCCCCAGCATTTT. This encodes CASSLSGWQPQHF. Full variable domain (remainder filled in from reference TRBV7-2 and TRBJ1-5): GAGVSQSPSNKVTEKGKDVELRCDPISGHTALYWYRQSLGQGLEFLIYFQGNSAPDKSGLPSDRFSAERTGGSVSTLTIQRTQQEDSAVYLCASSLSGWQPQHFGDGTRLSIL.

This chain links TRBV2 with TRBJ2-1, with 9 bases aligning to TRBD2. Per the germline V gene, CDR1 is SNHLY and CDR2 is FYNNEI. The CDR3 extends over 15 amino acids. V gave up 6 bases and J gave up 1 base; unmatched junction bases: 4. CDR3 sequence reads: CASRVAGASYNEQFF. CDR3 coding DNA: TGTGCCAGCAGAGTAGCGGGAGCATCCTACAATGAGCAGTTCTTC. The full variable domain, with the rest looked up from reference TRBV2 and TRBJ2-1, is EPEVTQTPSHQVTQMGQEVILRCVPISNHLYFYWYRQILGQKVEFLVSFYNNEISEKSEIFDDQFSVERPDGSNFTLKIRSTKLEDSAMYFCASRVAGASYNEQFFGPGTRLTVL.

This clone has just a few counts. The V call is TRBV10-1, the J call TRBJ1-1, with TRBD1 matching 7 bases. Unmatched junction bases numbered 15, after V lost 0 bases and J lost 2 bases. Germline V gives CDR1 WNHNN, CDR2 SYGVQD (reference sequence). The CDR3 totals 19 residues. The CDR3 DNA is TGCGCCAGCAGTGAGTCTCATTCCTGGACAGGAGACCCAAACACTGAAGCTTTCTTT. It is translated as CASSESHSWTGDPNTEAFF.

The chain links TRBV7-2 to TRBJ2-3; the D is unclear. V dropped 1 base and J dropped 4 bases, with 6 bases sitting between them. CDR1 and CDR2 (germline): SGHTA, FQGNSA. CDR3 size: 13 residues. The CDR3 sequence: CASSLVFPDTQYF. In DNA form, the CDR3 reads TGTGCCAGCAGCTTAGTATTCCCAGATACGCAGTATTTT.

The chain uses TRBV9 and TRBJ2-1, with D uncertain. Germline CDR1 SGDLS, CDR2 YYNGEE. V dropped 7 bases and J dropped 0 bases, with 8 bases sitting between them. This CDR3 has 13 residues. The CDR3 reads CASAPSSYNEQFF. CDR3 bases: TGTGCCAGCGCCCCGAGCTCCTACAATGAGCAGTTCTTC.

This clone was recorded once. Here the CDR3 DNA reads TGCAGCGTTGAAAAGCGGGAGGGCAATGAGCAGTTCTTC. Translating it yields CSVEKREGNEQFF. V and J are TRBV29-1 and TRBJ2-1; 10 bases agree with TRBD2. Germline assignment: CDR1 SQVTM and CDR2 ANQGSEA. This CDR3 comprises 13 residues. The V and J ends lost 2 bases and 6 bases, in that order; junction bases with no gene match: 1.

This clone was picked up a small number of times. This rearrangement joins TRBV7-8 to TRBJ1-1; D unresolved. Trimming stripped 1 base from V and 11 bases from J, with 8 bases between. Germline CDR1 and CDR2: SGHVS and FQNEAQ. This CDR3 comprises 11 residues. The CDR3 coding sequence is TGTGCCAGCAGCTTAGGGAGAATGGCTTTCTTT. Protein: CASSLGRMAFF.

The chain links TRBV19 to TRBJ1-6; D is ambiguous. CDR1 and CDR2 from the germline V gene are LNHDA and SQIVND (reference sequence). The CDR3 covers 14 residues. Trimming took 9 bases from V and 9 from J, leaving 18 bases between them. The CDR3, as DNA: TGTGCCAGCAATTCGCCCGGGTTAGGTTCACCCCTCCACTTT. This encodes CASNSPGLGSPLHF.

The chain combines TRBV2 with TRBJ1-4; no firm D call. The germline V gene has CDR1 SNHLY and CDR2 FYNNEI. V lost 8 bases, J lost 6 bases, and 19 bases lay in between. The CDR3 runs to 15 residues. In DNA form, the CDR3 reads TGTGCCAGCGTGCCCGGCGGGATATGGGATGAAAAACTGTTTTTT. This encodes CASVPGGIWDEKLFF.